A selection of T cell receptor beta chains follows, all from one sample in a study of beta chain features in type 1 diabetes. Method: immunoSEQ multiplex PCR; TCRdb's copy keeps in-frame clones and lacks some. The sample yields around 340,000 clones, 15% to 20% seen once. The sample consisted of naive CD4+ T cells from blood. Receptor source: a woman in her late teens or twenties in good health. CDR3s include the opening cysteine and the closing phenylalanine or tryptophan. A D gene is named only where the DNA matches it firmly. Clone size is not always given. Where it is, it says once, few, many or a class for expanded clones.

DNA: TGTGCCAGCAGTTTGGGCAGGGTCCATGAGCAGTTCTTC
CDR3: CASSLGRVHEQFF
size: .
D: .
V: TRBV28
J: TRBJ2-1

DNA: TGTGCCAGCAGCAAAGTCTGTGCCTACAGGGGGCAACTCTATGGCTACACCTTC
CDR3: CASSKVCAYRGQLYGYTF
size: .
D: .
V: TRBV21-1
J: TRBJ1-2

DNA: TGCGCCAGCAGCTTCTCCGGGGATGAGCAGTTCTTC
CDR3: CASSFSGDEQFF
size: few
D: .
V: TRBV5-1
J: TRBJ2-1

DNA: TGCGCCAGCAGTCAATCGGAGAGCTCCTATAATTCACCCCTCCACTTT
CDR3: CASSQSESSYNSPLHF
size: few
D: .
V: TRBV23-1
J: TRBJ1-6

DNA: TGTGCCAGCAGCTTAGACCCAGGGTTCTCCTACGAGCAGTACTTC
CDR3: CASSLDPGFSYEQYF
size: few
D: .
V: TRBV7-2
J: TRBJ2-7

DNA: TGCGCCAGCAGCCAAGGACTAGCGGGGGGGGTGTCCTACGAGCAGTACTTC
CDR3: CASSQGLAGGVSYEQYF
size: .
D: TRBD2
V: TRBV4-3
J: TRBJ2-7

DNA: TGTGCCAGCAGCTTAGTTTCAGGGGGGCCTGTGGATGGTCAGCCCCAGCATTTT
CDR3: CASSLVSGGPVDGQPQHF
size: .
D: TRBD1
V: TRBV7-2
J: TRBJ1-5

DNA: TGCGCCAGCAGCTTGGGGGGTGACAGTACCTACGAGCAGTACTTC
CDR3: CASSLGGDSTYEQYF
size: .
D: .
V: TRBV5-1
J: TRBJ2-7

DNA: TGTGCCAGCAGCCTAGGGGGGTCGGGGGGAGACACGCAGTATTTT
CDR3: CASSLGGSGGDTQYF
size: .
D: .
V: TRBV7-2
J: TRBJ2-3

DNA: TGTGCCACCAGCAGAGGACTGGAAGCTAACTATGGCTACACCTTC
CDR3: CATSRGLEANYGYTF
size: few
D: .
V: TRBV15
J: TRBJ1-2

DNA: TGTGCCAGCAGCTTGGGATGGGGCTCGTACAATGAGCAGTTCTTC
CDR3: CASSLGWGSYNEQFF
size: .
D: .
V: TRBV5-4
J: TRBJ2-1

DNA: TGTGCCTGGGCCCCGGGACTAGCCCTTGGCGAGCAGTACTTC
CDR3: CAWAPGLALGEQYF
size: few
D: TRBD2
V: TRBV30
J: TRBJ2-7

DNA: TGTGCCAGCAGCACCGGGACTAGCGGAATAGGTGAGCAGTTCTTC
CDR3: CASSTGTSGIGEQFF
size: .
D: TRBD2
V: TRBV9
J: TRBJ2-1

DNA: TGTGCCAGCAGCTATCGGGATGATGAAAAACTGTTTTTT
CDR3: CASSYRDDEKLFF
size: few
D: .
V: TRBV9
J: TRBJ1-4

DNA: TGCGCCAGCAGCCCCAGGGGACTAGAGGAGACCCAGTACTTC
CDR3: CASSPRGLEETQYF
size: few
D: TRBD2
V: TRBV4-1
J: TRBJ2-5